This T cell receptor beta chain was captured in a study of blood T cells in healthy people across ages. About the study: For every two T cells, template switching captured about one barcoded beta molecule.

The study, taken as a whole, reports: There were more naive CD4+ cells and higher diversity in long-lived donors than in aged donors.

The CDR3 totals 12 residues. Primers used in a second PCR of roughly 7 to 11 cycles were a sample-barcoded 5' primer and a J-beta primer mix. All cDNA molecules were each tagged by a template-switch adaptor with 12 random nucleotides. TCRdb reanalysed the 5' RACE reads using MiXCR and keeps one entry per CDR3 protein. The sample has about 1.5 million distinct CDR3 sequences; 40% to 45% are singletons. At least 7 million PBMCs were isolated per sample. This clonotype was observed a few times. Its antigen is unidentified. The receptor was isolated from a woman between 18 and 29 years old in good health. The chain joins TRBV21-1 to TRBJ2-2. TRBV21-1 is tagged as a pseudogene. Sequences were obtained from blood. This CDR3 is CASSNISGELFF. The CDR3 coding sequence is TGTGCCAGCAGCAATATCTCCGGGGAGCTGTTTTTT.